This T cell receptor beta chain stems from a study of T-cell reconstitution after alpha-beta-depleted transplantation in children. Preparation of the TCRbeta library involved a method that used unique molecular identifiers. Using its own MiXCR run on the PCR reads, TCRdb lists one record per CDR3 protein. This sample has about 580,000 distinct CDR3 sequences; 23% occur once, and the top ten carry approximately 14%. The CDR3 runs to 16 residues. Germline V gene lookup returns CDR1 MNHEY and CDR2 SVGAGI. The V end lost 2 bases, the J end lost 0 bases, and 13 bases lay between the germline ends. This clonotype was picked up many times.

This sequence originates from a boy less than two years old who had a stem cell transplant for acute myeloid leukemia, so the T cells may come from the graft donor. V gene TRBV6-5 combines with J gene TRBJ1-1; possible D gene TRBD1, 6 bases. Material: PBMCs, mostly from graft donor cells, obtained 360 days after TCRalphabeta/CD19-depleted stem cell transplant. CDR3 in amino acids: CASSYGTPTLNTEAFF. Here the CDR3 DNA reads TGTGCCAGCAGTTACGGGACACCCACATTGAACACTGAAGCTTTCTTT.